This TCR beta chain was observed in a study of immune evolution from preneoplasia to lung adenocarcinoma. Assay used: immunoSEQ multiplex PCR; TCRdb lists only in-frame clones, some missing. Counted here are roughly 5,000 clones, 81% occurring once; the ten biggest clones make up approximately 10%. Study-level findings and limits: From normal lung to invasive adenocarcinoma, top clone frequencies appeared to decrease.

Turning to this clone: The target antigen is unknown.

Patient tissue came from resections in Japan or China, 2014–2017. Each case's diagnosis was confirmed by two pathologists on H&E. This CDR3 region has 15 residues. From germline, CDR1 is SGHTA and CDR2 FQGNSA. The V gene lost 5 bases and the J gene lost 7 bases, with 18 bases spanning the gap. The receptor comes from a person between 50 and 69 years old with lung adenocarcinoma. This chain connects TRBV7-2 to TRBJ2-1, with D perhaps assigned TRBD1 or TRBD2 (5 bases each). The sample was FFPE normal lung tissue adjacent to the tumor. The CDR3 reads CASSPAPGTLNEQFF. The CDR3 DNA is TGTGCCAGCAGCCCCGCCCCCGGGACGTTAAATGAGCAGTTCTTC. The full variable domain, its missing parts supplied by reference TRBV7-2 and TRBJ2-1, is GAGVSQSPSNKVTEKGKDVELRCDPISGHTALYWYRQSLGQGLEFLIYFQGNSAPDKSGLPSDRFSAERTGGSVSTLTIQRTQQEDSAVYLCASSPAPGTLNEQFFGPGTRLTVL.